What follows are 25 T cell receptor beta chains derived from one specimen sequenced in a study of cytomegalovirus exposure and HLA in healthy donors. Sequenced by immunoSEQ multiplex PCR; TCRdb stores in-frame clones only, minus some. The repertoire holds some 110,000 clones, with approximately 90% as singletons. Sequences were obtained from PBMCs. The receptor set was obtained from a man aged 18 to 30 in good health and CMV-seropositive.

This sequence joins TRBV5-4 and TRBJ2-7, with D possibly TRBD1 on 6 matching bases. The germline gives CDR1 SGHNT, CDR2 YYREEE (reference sequence). The CDR3 is 16 residues long. V was cut by 2 bases and J by 8 bases, with 23 bases left in between. CDR3 region: CASSLGPGTSIVKQYF. In DNA form, the CDR3 reads TGTGCCAGCAGCTTAGGGCCCGGGACATCGATCGTCAAGCAGTACTTC.

The rearrangement uses TRBV5-1 and TRBJ2-5; tentative D call: TRBD1 (6 bases). V lost 2 bases and J 3 bases, leaving 14 bases between the germline ends. The germline V gene encodes CDR1 SGHRS and CDR2 YFSETQ. The CDR3 has 15 residues. CDR3 protein: CASSLWGLNKETQYF. The CDR3 DNA is TGCGCCAGCAGCTTATGGGGGCTTAACAAAGAGACCCAGTACTTC.

The chain couples TRBV2 to TRBJ2-1; D may be TRBD1 (5 bases). V lost 6 bases to trimming and J lost 9 bases, with 15 bases between them. This CDR3 is 13 amino acids long. Germline V CDR1 and CDR2: SNHLY, FYNNEI. The CDR3 DNA reads as TGTGCCAGCAGACCCCAGGGAAAAAGTGAGCAGTTCTTC. Its protein product is CASRPQGKSEQFF.

The rearrangement links TRBV15 to TRBJ2-7, with D unclear. The V gene's germline CDR1 is LNHNV and CDR2 YYDKDF (reference sequence). The CDR3 length is 17 residues. V shed 1 base and J shed 2 bases, with 18 bases lying between them. The chain's CDR3 is CATSRGEAGLGAYEQYF. The DNA of the CDR3 is TGTGCCACCAGCAGAGGAGAGGCCGGTTTGGGTGCCTACGAGCAGTACTTC.

The chain links TRBV6-1 to TRBJ1-1; the D gene is possibly TRBD1 (5 bases). The CDR3 extends over 14 amino acids. V was clipped by 6 bases and J by 0 bases, with 11 bases between them. Germline lookup yields CDR1 MNHNS and CDR2 SASEGT. CDR3 DNA: TGTGCCAGCAGCCACAGGATTCTGAACACTGAAGCTTTCTTT. This gives the protein CASSHRILNTEAFF.

The rearrangement uses TRBV18 and TRBJ1-4; D is possibly TRBD1 (5 bases). This CDR3 contains 17 residues. Trimming removed 2 bases at V and 0 bases at J, with 13 bases between. Germline loops: CDR1 KGHSH, CDR2 LQKENI. Here the CDR3 reads CASSPGGGRPTNEKLFF. The CDR3 bases are TGTGCCAGCTCACCAGGGGGAGGCAGACCAACTAATGAAAAACTGTTTTTT.

The V call is TRBV30, the J call TRBJ1-1; 7 positions match TRBD1. The germline V gene encodes CDR1 GTSNPN and CDR2 SVGIG (reference sequence). CDR3 size: 15 residues. J gave up 0 bases and V 3 bases, and 7 bases lay outside the gene matches. The CDR3 DNA reads TGTGCCTGGAGCGATTGGGGACAGTTGAACACTGAAGCTTTCTTT. Encoded protein: CAWSDWGQLNTEAFF.

This chain links TRBV5-1 with TRBJ2-1; D remains ambiguous. This CDR3 spans 15 amino acids. Germline V gene sequence: CDR1 SGHRS, CDR2 YFSETQ. Deletions cut 0 bases from V and 4 bases from J, with 11 bases between. This chain's CDR3 is CASSLGQGPYNEQFF. CDR3 DNA: TGCGCCAGCAGCTTGGGACAAGGTCCTTACAATGAGCAGTTCTTC.

This chain uses TRBV15 with TRBJ2-7; the D gene is possibly TRBD1 (6 bases). This CDR3 has 14 residues. The V end lost 6 bases, the J end lost 2 bases, and 14 bases lay between the germline ends. Per the germline V gene, CDR1 is LNHNV and CDR2 is YYDKDF (reference sequence). This chain's CDR3 is CATREWDNAYEQYF. CDR3 DNA: TGTGCCACCAGGGAATGGGACAACGCCTACGAGCAGTACTTC. Full variable domain (missing parts from reference TRBV15 and TRBJ2-7): DAMVIQNPRYQVTQFGKPVTLSCSQTLNHNVMYWYQQKSSQAPKLLFHYYDKDFNNEADTPDNFQSRRPNTSFCFLDIRSPGLGDTAMYLCATREWDNAYEQYFGPGTRLTVT.

J is TRBJ2-5 and V is TRBV6-5; possibly TRBD1 for D (6 bases). In germline, CDR1 is MNHEY, CDR2 SVGAGI. Trimming took 5 bases from V and 2 from J, leaving 12 bases between them. This CDR3 has 14 residues. The CDR3 is CASSEGVQQETQYF. CDR3 coding DNA: TGTGCCAGCAGTGAGGGGGTACAGCAAGAGACCCAGTACTTC.

This clone was counted once. The rearrangement uses TRBV7-6 and TRBJ2-2; TRBD2 matches 13 bases. The germline CDR1 and CDR2 sequences are SGHVS and FNYEAQ. This CDR3 has 16 amino acids. The V segment lost 5 bases and the J segment 4 bases; nucleotides outside the gene matches: 4. The CDR3 DNA sequence: TGTGCCAGCAGCGTTACTAGCGGGGGGGGCACCGGGGAGCTGTTTTTT. Its protein is CASSVTSGGGTGELFF.

This clone was seen a single time. The J gene is TRBJ1-4, the V gene TRBV5-1, with D tentatively TRBD1 (5 bases). V was cut by 3 bases and J by 4 bases, with 13 bases left in between. This CDR3 is built from 15 residues. Germline V CDR1 and CDR2: SGHRS, YFSETQ. The CDR3 DNA reads as TGCGCCAGCAGCTGGAGTCCGGACAATAATGAAAAACTGTTTTTT. This codes for CASSWSPDNNEKLFF.

V is TRBV29-1 and J is TRBJ1-1, with a weak D call TRBD1 (6 bases). V shed 6 bases and J shed 2 bases, with 16 bases lying between them. In germline, CDR1 is SQVTM, CDR2 ANQGSEA. The CDR3 is 14 amino acids. This chain's CDR3 is CSVTGNGVNTEAFF. DNA of the CDR3: TGCAGCGTGACAGGAAATGGCGTTAACACTGAAGCTTTCTTT.

This clone was seen once. The chain combines TRBV6-6 with TRBJ2-7; possible D gene TRBD2, 5 bases. The CDR3 runs 14 residues. Germline loops: CDR1 MNHNY, CDR2 SVGAGI (reference sequence). V was trimmed by 2 bases and J by 3 bases, leaving 11 bases between them. The CDR3 DNA reads as TGTGCCAGCAGTTACCGTGGGAGCGGCTACGAGCAGTACTTC. It specifies CASSYRGSGYEQYF.

This clone was counted between two and nine times. The genes are TRBV6-5 and TRBJ1-6; D gene ambiguous. The germline gives CDR1 MNHEY, CDR2 SVGAGI. The CDR3 is made up of 12 amino acids. V gave up 6 bases and J gave up 9 bases, with 9 bases separating them. The CDR3 loop reads CASSPGGSPLHF. The CDR3 DNA reads as TGTGCCAGCAGCCCCGGCGGTTCACCCCTCCACTTT.

The V gene is TRBV2, the J gene TRBJ1-1; D perhaps matches TRBD1 (6 bases). Germline CDR1 is SNHLY and CDR2 is FYNNEI. V was clipped by 6 bases and J by 4 bases, with 15 bases between them. The CDR3 extends over 14 amino acids. CDR3 nucleotide sequence: TGTGCCAGCAGCGAAACAGGGTTTATCACTGAAGCTTTCTTT. It yields the protein CASSETGFITEAFF. The variable domain in full, completed from reference TRBV2 and TRBJ1-1, reads EPEVTQTPSHQVTQMGQEVILRCVPISNHLYFYWYRQILGQKVEFLVSFYNNEISEKSEIFDDQFSVERPDGSNFTLKIRSTKLEDSAMYFCASSETGFITEAFFGQGTRLTVV.

The chain combines TRBV4-3 with TRBJ2-7, with D unclear. The CDR3 consists of 13 residues. The germline CDR1 and CDR2 sequences are LGHNA and YSLEER. Trimming removed 1 base at V and 7 bases at J, with 11 bases between. This CDR3 reads CASSQVAGGEQYF. In DNA form, the CDR3 reads TGCGCCAGCAGCCAAGTGGCAGGTGGGGAGCAGTACTTC.

This sequence joins TRBV2 and TRBJ1-4, with a tentative D call TRBD1 (5 bases). The CDR3 loop spans 14 amino acids. V was trimmed by 10 bases and J by 4 bases, leaving 16 bases between them. CDR1 is SNHLY and CDR2 is FYNNEI in the germline V gene. In DNA, the CDR3 is TGTGCCACCGATTATACAGGAAGTAATGAAAAACTGTTTTTT. Protein: CATDYTGSNEKLFF.

The chain has TRBV4-1 and TRBJ2-1; D possibly corresponds to TRBD1 (5 bases). Trimming stripped 0 bases from V and 7 bases from J, with 13 bases between. The CDR3 has 15 residues. Germline CDR1 MGHRA, CDR2 YSYEKL. CDR3 nucleotides: TGCGCCAGCAGCCAAGAGGGTCGGGCAGGGAATGAGCAGTTCTTC. It encodes CASSQEGRAGNEQFF.

The CDR3 nucleotides read TGTGCCAGCAGCCCGGGGACAGGGAAAGAAGGGGCCAACGTCCTGACTTTC. Translated: CASSPGTGKEGANVLTF. The rearrangement uses TRBV5-4 and TRBJ2-6, with 9 nucleotides matching TRBD1. Germline loops: CDR1 SGHNT, CDR2 YYREEE (reference sequence). With V trimmed by 4 bases and J by 4 bases, 9 bases remained unmatched. The CDR3 sequence is 17 residues long.

The chain joins TRBV7-2 to TRBJ2-1; TRBD2 matches at 10 bases. V dropped 6 bases and J dropped 3; count of bases not matched to a gene: 5. The CDR3 has 15 residues. CDR1 SGHTA and CDR2 FQGNSA come from the germline V gene. The CDR3 region has the DNA TGTGCCAGCAGTGAGGCTAGCGGGGGCTACAATGAGCAGTTCTTC. Its protein product is CASSEASGGYNEQFF.

In this sample, this clone turned up once. The chain couples TRBV19 to TRBJ1-1; 7 positions agree with TRBD1. In germline, CDR1 is LNHDA, CDR2 SQIVND (reference sequence). The CDR3 covers 14 residues. V dropped 5 bases and J dropped 5; count of bases not matched to a gene: 8. CDR3 nucleotide sequence: TGTGCCAGTAGTGCCCGACAGGGTGGGACTGAAGCTTTCTTT. Protein: CASSARQGGTEAFF.

V gene TRBV6-5 combines with J gene TRBJ2-4; 8 nucleotides match TRBD1. The germline V gene encodes CDR1 MNHEY and CDR2 SVGAGI. The CDR3 has 12 residues. Losses at the gene ends were 7 bases for V and 7 bases for J; bases not matched to a gene: 3. This chain's CDR3 is CASTDRVNIQYF. As DNA, the CDR3 is TGTGCCAGCACGGACAGGGTCAACATTCAGTACTTC.

The chain combines TRBV28 with TRBJ1-1; TRBD1 might be the D (5 bases). This CDR3 has 14 amino acids. Trimming took off 8 bases at V and 6 bases at J, with 19 bases between the two ends. Germline V gives CDR1 MDHEN, CDR2 SYDVKM. The CDR3 region has the DNA TGTGCCAGCGGAGGAGGGGCAGGGCGGTCTGAAGCTTTCTTT. It is translated as CASGGGAGRSEAFF.

The rearrangement joins TRBV7-2 to TRBJ2-7; 9 bases align to TRBD2. The CDR3 runs 15 residues. Germline-derived CDR1 and CDR2 are SGHTA and FQGNSA. V gave up 5 bases and J gave up 0 bases; unmatched junction bases: 5. For the CDR3, the DNA is TGTGCCAGCAGCCCTATAGCGGGGGCCTCCTACGAGCAGTACTTC. It encodes CASSPIAGASYEQYF.